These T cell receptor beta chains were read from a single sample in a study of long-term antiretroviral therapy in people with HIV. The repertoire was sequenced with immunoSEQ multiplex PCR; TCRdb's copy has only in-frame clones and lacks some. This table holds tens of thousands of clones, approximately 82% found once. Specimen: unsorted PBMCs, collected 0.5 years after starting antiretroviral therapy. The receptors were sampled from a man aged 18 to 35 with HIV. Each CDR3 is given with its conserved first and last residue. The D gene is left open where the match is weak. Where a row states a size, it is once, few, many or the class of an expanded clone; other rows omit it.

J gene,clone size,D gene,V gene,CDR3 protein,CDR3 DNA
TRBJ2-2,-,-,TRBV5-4,CASSLTGLSTGELFF,TGTGCCAGCAGCTTAACTGGACTTTCCACCGGGGAGCTGTTTTTT
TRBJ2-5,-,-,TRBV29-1,CSVGVHPNGETQYF,TGCAGCGTGGGGGTACATCCGAACGGGGAGACCCAGTACTTC
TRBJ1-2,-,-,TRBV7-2,CASSLETGTYGYTF,TGTGCCAGCAGCTTAGAAACAGGGACCTATGGCTACACCTTC
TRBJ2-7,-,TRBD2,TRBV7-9,CASSKGLAGVGDEQYF,TGTGCCAGCAGCAAAGGACTAGCGGGAGTGGGGGACGAGCAGTACTTC
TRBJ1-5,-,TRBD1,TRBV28,CASSSLGGTGGSNQPQHF,TGTGCCAGCAGCTCCTTGGGGGGGACAGGGGGTAGCAATCAGCCCCAGCATTTT
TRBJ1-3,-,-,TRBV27,CASSSPGNTIYF,TGTGCCAGCAGTTCTCCCGGAAACACCATATATTTT
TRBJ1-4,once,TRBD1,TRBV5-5,CASSLDREDEKLFF,TGTGCCAGCAGCCTGGACAGGGAGGATGAAAAACTGTTTTTT
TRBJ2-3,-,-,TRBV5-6,CASSPGTDTQYF,TGTGCCAGCAGCCCGGGCACAGATACGCAGTATTTT
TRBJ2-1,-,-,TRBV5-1,CASSLARGYNEQFF,TGCGCCAGCAGCTTGGCACGCGGCTACAATGAGCAGTTCTTC
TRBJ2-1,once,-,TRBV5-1,CASSLRPLDQGTTSSYNEQFF,TGCGCCAGCAGCCTCAGACCGCTAGATCAGGGGACTACAAGCTCCTACAATGAGCAGTTCTTC
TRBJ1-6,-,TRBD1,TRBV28,CASSLPTTGGESPLHF,TGTGCCAGCAGCCTCCCTACAACAGGGGGCGAGTCACCCCTCCACTTT
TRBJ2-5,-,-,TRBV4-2,CASSQDGEHQETQYF,TGTGCCAGCAGCCAGGACGGGGAGCACCAAGAGACCCAGTACTTC
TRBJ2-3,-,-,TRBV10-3,CAISGGSTDTQYF,TGTGCCATCAGTGGGGGTAGCACAGATACGCAGTATTTT
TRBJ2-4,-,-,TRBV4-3,CASSQDPAKLAKNIQYF,TGCGCCAGCAGCCAAGATCCGGCGAAGCTAGCCAAAAACATTCAGTACTTC
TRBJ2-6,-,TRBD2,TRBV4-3,CASSQDGGAGANVLTF,TGCGCCAGCAGCCAAGATGGGGGGGCTGGGGCCAACGTCCTGACTTTC
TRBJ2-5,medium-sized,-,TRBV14,CASSPSRETQYF,TGTGCCAGCAGCCCCTCCCGGGAGACCCAGTACTTC
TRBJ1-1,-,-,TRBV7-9,CASSSGATEAFF,TGTGCCAGCAGCTCGGGGGCAACTGAAGCTTTCTTT
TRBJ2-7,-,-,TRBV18,CASSRGLFSPNWDEQYF,TGTGCCAGCTCAAGGGGACTTTTTTCCCCCAATTGGGACGAGCAGTACTTC
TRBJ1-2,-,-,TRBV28,CASSLDSEDGYTF,TGTGCCAGCAGTTTAGATTCGGAGGATGGCTACACCTTC
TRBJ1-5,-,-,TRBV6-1,CASSEDGRFNQPQHF,TGTGCCAGCAGTGAAGACGGGCGGTTTAATCAGCCCCAGCATTTT
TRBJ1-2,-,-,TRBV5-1,CASSLGQNYGYTF,TGCGCCAGCAGCTTGGGTCAGAACTATGGCTACACCTTC
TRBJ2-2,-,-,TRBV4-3,CASSQDGRGITGELFF,TGCGCCAGCAGCCAAGATGGGCGGGGAATTACCGGGGAGCTGTTTTTT
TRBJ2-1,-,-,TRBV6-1,CASRVVGPTTYNEQFF,TGTGCCAGCCGTGTGGTCGGGCCAACTACCTACAATGAGCAGTTCTTC
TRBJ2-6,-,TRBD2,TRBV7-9,CASSSGLAAGANVLTF,TGTGCCAGCAGCTCGGGACTAGCAGCGGGGGCCAACGTCCTGACTTTC
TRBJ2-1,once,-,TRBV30,CAWSVLSGTYNEQFF,TGTGCCTGGAGTGTACTGTCCGGGACCTACAATGAGCAGTTCTTC